The 18 T cell receptor beta chains in this list originate from one sample, sequenced in a study of Graves' ophthalmopathy and Graves' hyperthyroidism. The sequenced template was RNA, covering the TCR beta CDR3 region. RT-PCR in the first round used HTBI primers; a second-round multiplex PCR followed. TCRdb analysed the multiplex PCR reads with MiXCR anew, one entry per CDR3 protein. The data show 260,000 or so distinct CDR3 sequences, 45% to 55% seen once. What was sequenced was peripheral blood. These receptors all stem from an adult man with Graves' ophthalmopathy.

Only a few counts were recorded for this clonotype. The chain carries TRBV20-1 and TRBJ2-7; maybe TRBD1 (6 bases). Germline CDR1 and CDR2: DFQATT and SNEGSKA (reference sequence). The CDR3 consists of 15 residues. Trimming removed 5 bases at V and 6 bases at J, with 23 bases between. The CDR3 bases are TGCAGTGCTCGGATCTGGACAGACAGCGCAAGCGAGCAGTACTTC. This translates into CSARIWTDSASEQYF.

The V and J genes are TRBV6-5 and TRBJ2-3, with D tentatively TRBD1 (5 bases). V was trimmed by 11 bases and J by 0 bases, leaving 18 bases between them. Germline CDR1 and CDR2: MNHEY and SVGAGI. The CDR3 is made up of 15 amino acids. CDR3 loop: CAQVGQRPSTDTQYF. The CDR3 DNA follows: TGTGCCCAAGTGGGGCAGCGACCTAGCACAGATACGCAGTATTTT.

As to this clonotype: A junction boundary mismatches the germline segment, possibly from a read error. The chain combines TRBV5-1 with TRBJ1-2; D is undetermined. CDR3 length equals 14 residues. Germline V gene sequence: CDR1 SGHRS, CDR2 YFSETQ. CDR3 sequence: CASSSGSAFYGYTF. Here the CDR3 DNA reads TGTGCCAGCAGCTCGGGATCCGCGTTTTATGGCTACACCTTC.

J is TRBJ1-1 and V is TRBV5-1, with D possibly TRBD1 on 5 matching bases. CDR1 and CDR2 (germline): SGHRS, YFSETQ. The CDR3 totals 15 residues. V lost 0 bases and J 5 bases, leaving 14 bases between the germline ends. The CDR3 nucleotides are TGCGCCAGCAGCTTGGATGGGGGGGGATCGACTGAAGCTTTCTTT. Protein: CASSLDGGGSTEAFF.

The rearrangement links TRBV5-5 to TRBJ2-7, with D hard to call. Germline assignment: CDR1 SGHKS and CDR2 YYEKEE (reference sequence). CDR3 length: 12 residues. V lost 0 bases, J lost 5 bases, and 6 bases lay in between. This CDR3 is CASSLADHEQYF. Here the CDR3 DNA reads TGTGCCAGCAGCTTGGCAGACCACGAGCAGTACTTC.

There are a few counts of this clonotype. The chain combines TRBV7-3 with TRBJ1-2; possible D gene TRBD1, 6 bases. The V gene's germline CDR1 is SGHTA and CDR2 FQGTGA. The CDR3 extends over 12 amino acids. The V end lost 3 bases, the J end lost 7 bases, and 9 bases lay between the germline ends. CDR3 residues: CASSFQGGGYTF. CDR3 DNA sequence: TGTGCCAGCAGCTTCCAAGGGGGTGGCTACACCTTC.

This clonotype has only a few counts. The chain employs TRBV29-1 and TRBJ2-2, with TRBD1 as a possible D gene (5 bases). Germline CDR1 SQVTM, CDR2 ANQGSEA. Trimming removed 5 bases from V and 1 base from J, with 8 bases in between. The CDR3 is 13 residues long. The CDR3 coding sequence is TGCAGCGTTCCCGACAGGAACACCGGGGAGCTGTTTTTT. Translating gives CSVPDRNTGELFF.

To note about this clonotype: A junction boundary mismatches the germline segment, possibly from a read error. The chain joins TRBV7-9 to TRBJ1-1; D might be TRBD1 (5 bases). Germline CDR1 SEHNR, CDR2 FQNEAQ (reference sequence). The CDR3 runs to 14 residues. CDR3 sequence: CAGSLGVVGTEAFF. CDR3 sequence (DNA): TGTGCCGGCAGCTTAGGGGTGGTAGGCACTGAAGCTTTCTTT.

V and J are TRBV4-1 and TRBJ1-5, with a tentative D call TRBD1 (5 bases). The CDR3 is 14 residues long. Trimming took 2 bases from V and 1 from J, leaving 6 bases between them. Per the germline V gene, CDR1 is MGHRA and CDR2 is YSYEKL. The chain's CDR3 is CASSQWTSNQPQHF. CDR3 nucleotides: TGCGCCAGCAGCCAATGGACAAGCAATCAGCCCCAGCATTTT.

The gene calls are TRBV10-2 and TRBJ2-5, with TRBD2 matching over 13 bases. V was clipped by 6 bases and J by 0 bases; unmatched bases: 10. CDR1 and CDR2 from the germline V gene are WSHSY and SAAADI. The CDR3 is made up of 18 amino acids. CDR3 sequence reads: CASRDTGTSGMYQETQYF. The CDR3, as DNA: TGCGCCAGCAGAGATACCGGGACTAGCGGGATGTACCAAGAGACCCAGTACTTC.

This clonotype was seen a handful of times. The V and J genes are TRBV15 and TRBJ2-5; 9 bases match TRBD2. CDR1 is LNHNV, CDR2 YYDKDF, per germline (reference sequence). This CDR3 has 16 amino acids. V shed 1 base and J 5 bases; nucleotides not matched to a gene: 8. CDR3 DNA: TGTGCCACCAGCAGAGGTTCTAGCGGGGTGGGGGAGACCCAGTACTTC. This codes for CATSRGSSGVGETQYF.

V usage is TRBV25-1 and J usage is TRBJ2-7; the match to TRBD1 covers 11 bases. CDR3 length equals 14 residues. The V gene's germline CDR1 is MGHDK and CDR2 SYGVNS. V dropped 7 bases and J dropped 5; count of bases not matched to a gene: 7. The CDR3 DNA follows: TGTGCCAGCAAGTACGGACAGGGGGCCAACGAGCAGTACTTC. Translation: CASKYGQGANEQYF.

The rearrangement uses TRBV9 and TRBJ2-7, with 10 positions matching TRBD2. After removal of 0 bases from V and 3 bases from J, the junction contained 3 bases not matched to a gene. This CDR3 is built from 15 residues. The germline V gene encodes CDR1 SGDLS and CDR2 YYNGEE. The CDR3, as DNA: TGTGCCAGCAGCGTAGGGTCTAGCGGGGGCTACGAGCAGTACTTC. Its translation: CASSVGSSGGYEQYF.

The chain uses TRBV2 and TRBJ1-5; unclear D gene. Trimming pared 3 bases from V and 0 bases from J, leaving 6 bases between. The CDR3 has 14 amino acids. Germline V CDR1 and CDR2: SNHLY, FYNNEI. The chain's CDR3 is CASSDRDSNQPQHF. The CDR3 DNA reads TGTGCCAGCAGTGATAGGGATAGCAATCAGCCCCAGCATTTT. Full variable domain (outside the CDR3, taken from reference TRBV2 and TRBJ1-5): EPEVTQTPSHQVTQMGQEVILRCVPISNHLYFYWYRQILGQKVEFLVSFYNNEISEKSEIFDDQFSVERPDGSNFTLKIRSTKLEDSAMYFCASSDRDSNQPQHFGDGTRLSIL.

The CDR3 nucleotides read TGTGCCAGCAGTTTGGAGCCGGGACTAGCGGGAGAGACCCAGTACTTC. Its translation: CASSLEPGLAGETQYF. V and J are TRBV28 and TRBJ2-5; 12 bases match TRBD2. Trimming took 3 bases from V and 4 from J; bases not matched to a gene: 6. Germline assignment: CDR1 MDHEN and CDR2 SYDVKM. The CDR3 extends over 16 amino acids. Together with reference TRBV28 and TRBJ2-5, the CDR3 gives the full variable domain: DVKVTQSSRYLVKRTGEKVFLECVQDMDHENMFWYRQDPGLGLRLIYFSYDVKMKEKGDIPEGYSVSREKKERFSLILESASTNQTSMYLCASSLEPGLAGETQYFGPGTRLLVL.

This clonotype was seen more than once but under ten times. The J gene is TRBJ1-2, the V gene TRBV7-3; TRBD1 aligns across 8 bases. Germline trimming cut 1 base from V and 7 bases from J; bases unmatched to any gene: 8. Germline V gene data show CDR1 as SGHTA and CDR2 as FQGTGA. CDR3 length equals 15 residues. The CDR3 region is CASSLSPGQGGGYTF. The DNA of the CDR3 is TGTGCCAGCAGCTTAAGCCCCGGACAGGGTGGTGGCTACACCTTC.

This chain links TRBV19 with TRBJ2-3; 9 bases line up with TRBD2. J lost 5 bases, V lost 0 bases, and 3 bases had no gene match. This CDR3 is 15 amino acids long. Germline CDR1 LNHDA, CDR2 SQIVND (reference sequence). CDR3 sequence (DNA): TGTGCCAGTAGTATAGACGGACTAGCGAGAGATACGCAGTATTTT. Amino acids: CASSIDGLARDTQYF.

The chain recombines TRBV29-1 with TRBJ1-1; D might be TRBD1 (5 bases). Deletions cut 7 bases from V and 5 bases from J, with 17 bases between. The CDR3 covers 13 residues. Germline CDR1 is SQVTM and CDR2 is ANQGSEA. CDR3: CSAHRGTRTEAFF. CDR3 nucleotides: TGCAGCGCCCACCGGGGGACGCGGACTGAAGCTTTCTTT.